This T cell receptor (beta chain) was sequenced in a study of blood T cell repertoires in COVID-19. Across the study: Acute-phase and convalescent COVID-19 samples originated in the United States, Italy and Spain. T cells, B-cell-depleted T cells, or PBMCs provided the cDNA or gDNA that served as material.

The germline V gene encodes CDR1 LGHDT and CDR2 YNNKEL (reference sequence). Trimming took 4 bases from V and 6 from J, leaving 9 bases between them. This CDR3 is built from 13 residues. In the source study's methods: It was from reference gene primer amplification that nucleated cell counts were estimated. Sequenced by immunoSEQ multiplex PCR; TCRdb stores in-frame clones only, minus some. The V and J calls and clone size are taken from that table; D and trimming were inferred from the DNA. Of over 200,000 clones listed, about 88% were seen once; the top ten hold less than 3.5%. The sample comprised peripheral blood. The TCR sequence derives from a woman aged 55-70 years with acute or convalescent COVID-19. The chain has TRBV3-1 (or the pseudogene TRBV3-2) and TRBJ1-4, with D hard to call. The CDR3 DNA sequence: TGTGCCAGCAGCCCCAATTTTGATGAAAAACTGTTTTTT. It translates to CASSPNFDEKLFF.